These 26 T cell receptor beta chains were all obtained from the same sample, sequenced in a study of CD8 T cells in Susac syndrome. The authors reverse transcribed roughly 0.5 to 1 ug RNA with random hexamers. MiXCR, run by TCRdb on the immunoSEQ multiplex PCR reads, gives a single entry per CDR3 protein. The sample contains some 120,000 distinct CDR3 sequences, nearly 95% of which appear only once. The sequencing sample was made of CD4+ T cells from PBMCs. These TCRs come from a human donor in good health.

The genes are TRBV11-2 and TRBJ2-2, with 10 bases fitting TRBD1. J gave up 6 bases and V 4 bases, and 5 bases lay outside the gene matches. The CDR3 is 15 residues long. CDR1 and CDR2 (germline): SGHAT, FQNNGV. CDR3 amino acids: CASSSGQGVSGELFF. In nucleotides, the CDR3 is TGTGCCAGCAGCTCTGGACAGGGGGTTTCCGGGGAGCTGTTTTTT.

This clonotype was picked up one time. This rearrangement joins TRBV7-9 to TRBJ2-7; 12 bases are shared with TRBD2. Trimming at V came to 4 bases and at J to 6 bases, leaving 7 bases not matched to a gene. The CDR3 extends over 15 amino acids. CDR1 SEHNR and CDR2 FQNEAQ come from the germline V gene (reference sequence). The CDR3 DNA is TGTGCCAGCAGCTCGTTTCTAGCGGGAGGGGCCGAGCAGTACTTC. The encoded protein is CASSSFLAGGAEQYF.

The chain employs TRBV7-2 and TRBJ1-1; the D gene is possibly TRBD1 (5 bases). From germline, CDR1 is SGHTA and CDR2 FQGNSA. With 0 bases removed from V and 4 bases from J, the gap between germline ends came to 15 bases. This CDR3 contains 16 residues. CDR3 in amino acids: CASSLAPGFGTTEAFF. The CDR3 DNA reads TGTGCCAGCAGCTTAGCACCGGGATTCGGGACCACTGAAGCTTTCTTT.

This chain joins TRBV28 and TRBJ2-4; perhaps TRBD1 as D (6 bases). V dropped 6 bases and J dropped 7 bases, with 13 bases sitting between them. There are 13 residues in the CDR3. In germline, CDR1 is MDHEN, CDR2 SYDVKM. The CDR3, as DNA: TGTGCCAGCAGAGGGACAAAGCGGAACATTCAGTACTTC. It is translated as CASRGTKRNIQYF. The variable domain in full, with the rest retrieved from reference TRBV28 and TRBJ2-4, is DVKVTQSSRYLVKRTGEKVFLECVQDMDHENMFWYRQDPGLGLRLIYFSYDVKMKEKGDIPEGYSVSREKKERFSLILESASTNQTSMYLCASRGTKRNIQYFGAGTRLSVL.

The chain recombines TRBV28 with TRBJ1-2; D is perhaps TRBD1 (5 bases). The CDR3 sequence is 16 residues long. CDR1 MDHEN and CDR2 SYDVKM come from the germline V gene. The V end was cut by 5 bases, the J end by 0 bases, with 16 bases between. The DNA for the CDR3 is TGTGCCAGCAGTCCCCTGGGGGTTACCTCTAACTATGGCTACACCTTC. This sequence encodes CASSPLGVTSNYGYTF.

This clonotype was seen only once. This chain links TRBV3-1 with TRBJ2-2; TRBD2 is a possible D gene (5 bases). Per germline, CDR1 LGHDT and CDR2 YNNKEL (reference sequence). The V gene lost 5 bases and the J gene lost 4 bases, with 11 bases spanning the gap. The CDR3 is made up of 14 amino acids. The CDR3 DNA sequence: TGTGCCAGCAGCGCCCGGGATACCACCGGGGAGCTGTTTTTT. Its translation is CASSARDTTGELFF.

The rearrangement joins TRBV7-2 to TRBJ2-5; TRBD1 matches at 8 bases. The germline V gene encodes CDR1 SGHTA and CDR2 FQGNSA. The CDR3 runs 14 residues. V dropped 5 bases and J dropped 5; count of bases not matched to a gene: 7. Here the CDR3 DNA reads TGTGCCAGCAGCGCCAGGGGGCAGGGGGAGACCCAGTACTTC. Translated: CASSARGQGETQYF.

The chain carries TRBV20-1 and TRBJ2-7; 9 positions match TRBD2. J was trimmed by 4 bases and V by 0 bases; bases with no gene match: 1. The CDR3 has 13 amino acids. In germline, CDR1 is DFQATT, CDR2 SNEGSKA (reference sequence). CDR3 coding DNA: TGCAGTGCTAGAGATGGACTAGCGTACGAGCAGTACTTC. Translating it yields CSARDGLAYEQYF.

The V and J genes are TRBV2 and TRBJ2-3; D ambiguous. The CDR3 has 13 residues. V lost 4 bases to trimming and J lost 6 bases, with 11 bases between them. Per the germline V gene, CDR1 is SNHLY and CDR2 is FYNNEI. CDR3 in amino acids: CASSGLRGDTQYF. The DNA of the CDR3 is TGTGCCAGCAGTGGGCTTCGAGGCGATACGCAGTATTTT.

This chain uses TRBV3-1 with TRBJ2-2, with D possibly TRBD2 on 6 matching bases. V gave up 1 base and J gave up 6 bases, with 9 bases separating them. Germline values: CDR1 LGHDT, CDR2 YNNKEL (reference sequence). This CDR3 region has 14 residues. CDR3 bases: TGTGCCAGCAGCCAAGTACGGAGGGCCGGGGAGCTGTTTTTT. Protein product: CASSQVRRAGELFF.

The chain joins TRBV12-3 or TRBV12-4 to TRBJ2-2, with 9 nucleotides matching TRBD1. The CDR3 runs 17 residues. Trimming took 3 bases from V and 2 from J; bases not matched to a gene: 7. CDR3: CASSLYRDRANTGELFF. CDR3 bases: TGTGCCAGCAGTTTGTACCGGGACAGGGCTAACACCGGGGAGCTGTTTTTT.

Note on this clonotype: The junction departs from germline at one end; a sequencing error may be responsible. The chain recombines TRBV5-4 with TRBJ2-7; 15 nucleotides agree with TRBD2. Germline V gives CDR1 SGHNT, CDR2 YYREEE (reference sequence). The CDR3 contains 16 residues. DNA of the CDR3: TGTGCCAGCAGCTTGGCCGGGACTAGCGGGAGGTACGGGCAGTACTTC. The encoded protein is CASSLAGTSGRYGQYF.

This chain joins TRBV30 and TRBJ2-1, with TRBD1 as a possible D gene (6 bases). This CDR3 is 14 amino acids long. CDR1 is GTSNPN, CDR2 SVGIG, per germline (reference sequence). V gave up 0 bases and J gave up 2 bases, with 8 bases separating them. The chain's CDR3 is CAWSVGGTYNEQFF. The CDR3 region has the DNA TGTGCCTGGAGTGTAGGGGGTACCTACAATGAGCAGTTCTTC. The complete variable domain, with remaining parts taken from reference TRBV30 and TRBJ2-1, reads SQTIHQWPATLVQPVGSPLSLECTVEGTSNPNLYWYRQAAGRGLQLLFYSVGIGQISSEVPQNLSASRPQDRQFILSSKKLLLSDSGFYLCAWSVGGTYNEQFFGPGTRLTVL.

V gene TRBV28 combines with J gene TRBJ1-1; possibly TRBD1 for D (5 bases). Trimming left V 8 bases short and J 7 bases short, with 14 bases between. The CDR3 has 12 residues. In germline, CDR1 is MDHEN, CDR2 SYDVKM. CDR3 nucleotide sequence: TGTGCCAGCCTGAAATGGGACGGTGAAGCTTTCTTT. Protein sequence: CASLKWDGEAFF.

The chain combines TRBV28 with TRBJ1-2; a possible D gene is TRBD1 (5 bases). Germline V gene data show CDR1 as MDHEN and CDR2 as SYDVKM. The CDR3 covers 12 residues. The germline V and J ends were trimmed by 3 bases and 7 bases, with 9 bases remaining between them. For the CDR3, the DNA is TGTGCCAGCAGTTTTCGGCAGGGTGGCTACACCTTC. Its protein is CASSFRQGGYTF.

The rearrangement joins TRBV3-1 to TRBJ2-7; 10 nucleotides match TRBD2. CDR1 is LGHDT, CDR2 YNNKEL, per germline (reference sequence). V dropped 0 bases and J dropped 5; count of bases not matched to a gene: 7. This CDR3 has 16 residues. CDR3: CASSQDLLAGVDEQYF. In DNA form, the CDR3 reads TGTGCCAGCAGCCAAGATCTGCTAGCGGGAGTAGACGAGCAGTACTTC.

This chain uses TRBV28 with TRBJ2-1; D gene uncertain. Deletions cut 5 bases from V and 0 bases from J, with 14 bases between. The CDR3 length is 16 residues. Germline V lookup: CDR1 MDHEN, CDR2 SYDVKM. The CDR3 region has the DNA TGTGCCAGCAGTCCCTCCCCCCCGAGCTCCTACAATGAGCAGTTCTTC. Protein: CASSPSPPSSYNEQFF.

The chain links TRBV2 to TRBJ2-1; the D is unclear. Trimming shortened V by 4 bases and J by 2 bases, and 12 bases separated the two germline ends. This CDR3 region has 15 residues. Germline V lookup: CDR1 SNHLY, CDR2 FYNNEI. CDR3 sequence: CASSVMGSAYNEQFF. The CDR3 DNA reads as TGTGCCAGCAGTGTGATGGGAAGCGCCTACAATGAGCAGTTCTTC.

This chain links TRBV28 with TRBJ2-7; possible D gene TRBD2, 5 bases. Per germline, CDR1 MDHEN and CDR2 SYDVKM. The germline V and J ends were trimmed by 5 bases and 5 bases, with 16 bases remaining between them. The CDR3 is 14 amino acids. The CDR3 loop reads CASSLKPGLDEQYF. Written as DNA, the CDR3 is TGTGCCAGCAGTCTCAAACCCGGACTCGACGAGCAGTACTTC. Full variable domain (missing parts from reference TRBV28 and TRBJ2-7): DVKVTQSSRYLVKRTGEKVFLECVQDMDHENMFWYRQDPGLGLRLIYFSYDVKMKEKGDIPEGYSVSREKKERFSLILESASTNQTSMYLCASSLKPGLDEQYFGPGTRLTVT.

The chain couples TRBV7-2 to TRBJ2-7, with a tentative D call TRBD2 (5 bases). V dropped 5 bases and J dropped 0 bases, with 14 bases sitting between them. The CDR3 contains 15 residues. The germline V gene encodes CDR1 SGHTA and CDR2 FQGNSA. CDR3: CASSTVSGSSYEQYF. As DNA, the CDR3 is TGTGCCAGCAGCACAGTCAGCGGTTCCTCCTACGAGCAGTACTTC.

CDR3 sequence reads: CASSRGTWDTQYF. For the CDR3, the DNA is TGTGCCAGCAGTCGCGGAACCTGGGATACGCAGTATTTT. The chain couples TRBV3-1 to TRBJ2-3; D ambiguous. The germline V gene encodes CDR1 LGHDT and CDR2 YNNKEL (reference sequence). There are 13 residues in the CDR3. Trimming removed 6 bases at V and 6 bases at J, with 13 bases between.

The rearrangement links TRBV18 to TRBJ2-7; 8 bases are shared with TRBD2. Germline CDR1 KGHSH, CDR2 LQKENI. The length of the CDR3 is 11 residues. The ends lost 6 bases at V and 7 bases at J; junction bases unmatched: 2. CDR3 residues: CASSGGEEQYF. In DNA form, the CDR3 reads TGTGCCAGCTCCGGGGGGGAGGAGCAGTACTTC.

This clonotype has only one observation. The chain uses TRBV3-1 and TRBJ2-2; 8 nucleotides match TRBD1. This CDR3 comprises 14 residues. CDR1 and CDR2 (germline): LGHDT, YNNKEL (reference sequence). Trimming took 4 bases from V and 7 from J; bases not matched to a gene: 5. The CDR3 coding sequence is TGTGCCAGCAGCCTTCAGGGGGCGGGCGGGGAGCTGTTTTTT. This gives the protein CASSLQGAGGELFF. The whole variable domain, remainder taken from reference TRBV3-1 and TRBJ2-2, is DTAVSQTPKYLVTQMGNDKSIKCEQNLGHDTMYWYKQDSKKFLKIMFSYNNKELIINETVPNRFSPKSPDKAHLNLHINSLELGDSAVYFCASSLQGAGGELFFGEGSRLTVL.

The V call is TRBV18, the J call TRBJ2-7, with 7 bases aligning to TRBD2. Trimming removed 4 bases from V and 2 bases from J; junction bases left unmatched: 8. The CDR3 covers 15 residues. CDR1 is KGHSH and CDR2 is LQKENI in the germline V gene. The CDR3 DNA sequence: TGTGCCAGCTCACGCGCGGGAGCCGGCCCCTACGAGCAGTACTTC. It is translated as CASSRAGAGPYEQYF.

The chain joins TRBV29-1 to TRBJ2-7; 7 positions match TRBD1. V lost 4 bases and J lost 2; bases outside the gene matches: 5. The CDR3 length is 13 residues. The germline V gene encodes CDR1 SQVTM and CDR2 ANQGSEA. The CDR3 DNA reads TGCAGCGTTGGACAGGGCGGGCCCTACGAGCAGTACTTC. It codes for CSVGQGGPYEQYF.

The chain recombines TRBV29-1 with TRBJ2-2; 8 bases match TRBD2. Germline V gene data show CDR1 as SQVTM and CDR2 as ANQGSEA. Trimming took 1 base from V and 4 from J; bases not matched to a gene: 8. The CDR3 sequence is 16 residues long. The chain's CDR3 is CSVEGPGGLGTGELFF. The CDR3 DNA is TGCAGCGTTGAAGGGCCGGGGGGGCTTGGCACCGGGGAGCTGTTTTTT.